This TCR beta chain was sequenced during a study of cytomegalovirus exposure and HLA in healthy donors. Study conclusions and caveats: Association of a missense DCLRE1C variant with TCR beta V- and J-gene trimming was reported in a later analysis. In a later analysis, HLA-C alleles had the fewest associated TCRs, DRB1 alleles the most. The study assumed roughly uniform donor sequencing depth for presence/absence analyses.

PCR involved 60 Vbeta and 13 Jbeta primers. Measured with immunoSEQ multiplex PCR; TCRdb has only the in-frame clones, and not every one. The sample holds almost 95,000 clones, less than 70% seen once. The CDR3 extends over 11 amino acids. V was cut by 3 bases and J by 10 bases, with 9 bases left in between. Germline V gene data show CDR1 as MRHNA and CDR2 as SNTAGT. On this clone: The target antigen is unknown.

The specimen was PBMCs. The TCR was taken from a man aged 50 to 60 in good health and CMV-seronegative. The genes are TRBV6-4 and TRBJ1-1; a weak D match, TRBD1 (6 bases). The CDR3 protein is CASSDGRGAFF. CDR3 nucleotide sequence: TGTGCCAGCAGTGATGGCAGGGGAGCTTTCTTT.